Sequencing of this T cell receptor (beta chain) was carried out in a study of HIV-infected patients and healthy controls. V was cut by 3 bases and J by 8 bases, with 19 bases left in between. Germline CDR1 reads SQVTM; CDR2 reads ANQGSEA. CDR3 length: 14 residues. TCRdb re-called the 5' RACE reads through MiXCR, storing one row per CDR3 protein. The sample includes around 67,000 distinct CDR3 sequences, about 16% of them seen just once. This clonotype was counted only a few times. Sequencing was done on a sample of CD4+ T cells from blood. The V gene is TRBV29-1, the J gene TRBJ1-2; D uncertain. This TCR was sampled from a human donor in good health. CDR3 residues: CSVEGRTVVGGYTF. DNA of the CDR3: TGCAGCGTTGAGGGTAGAACCGTAGTCGGGGGCTACACCTTC.